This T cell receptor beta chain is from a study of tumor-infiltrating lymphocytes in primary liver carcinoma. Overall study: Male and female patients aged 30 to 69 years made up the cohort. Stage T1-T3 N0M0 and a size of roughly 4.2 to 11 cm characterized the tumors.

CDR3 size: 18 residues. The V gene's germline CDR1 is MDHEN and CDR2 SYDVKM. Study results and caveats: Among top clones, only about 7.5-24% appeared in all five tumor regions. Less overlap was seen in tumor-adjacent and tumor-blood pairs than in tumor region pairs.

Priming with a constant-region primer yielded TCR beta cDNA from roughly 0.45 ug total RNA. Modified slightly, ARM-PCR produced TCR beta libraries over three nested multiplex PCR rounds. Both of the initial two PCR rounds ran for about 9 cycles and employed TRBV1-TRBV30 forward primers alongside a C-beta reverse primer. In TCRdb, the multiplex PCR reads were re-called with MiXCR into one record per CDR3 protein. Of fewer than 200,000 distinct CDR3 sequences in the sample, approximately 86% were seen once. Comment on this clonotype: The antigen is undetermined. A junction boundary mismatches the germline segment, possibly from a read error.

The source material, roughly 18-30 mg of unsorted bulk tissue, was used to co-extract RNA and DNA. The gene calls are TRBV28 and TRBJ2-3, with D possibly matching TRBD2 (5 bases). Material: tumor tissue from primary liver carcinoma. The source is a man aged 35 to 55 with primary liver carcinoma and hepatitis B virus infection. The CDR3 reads CVSSFLRASTRRTDTQYF. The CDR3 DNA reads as TGTGTCAGCAGTTTCCTCCGCGCTAGCACCCGACGTACAGATACGCAGTATTTT.